One sample yielded the 18 T cell receptor beta chains listed below, sequenced in a study of radiation and T cells in renal cell carcinoma. Time point given: blood 4 weeks post-SBRT, at nephrectomy. Treatment described: 15 Gy SBRT to primary tumor, nephrectomy 4 weeks later. Profiling relied on immunoSEQ multiplex PCR, and the TCRdb table lists in-frame clones only, not all of them. This sample has 60,000 to 75,000 clones, with over 65% found just once. Here the sequenced sample was blood, taken from a patient whose treatment included radiotherapy and nephrectomy. The receptors come from a man aged 55 to 69 with renal cell carcinoma.

This clone was counted once. The V and J genes are TRBV5-4 and TRBJ1-5, with 8 bases matching TRBD1. Trimming removed 3 bases from V and 5 bases from J; junction bases left unmatched: 1. Germline CDR1 SGHNT, CDR2 YYREEE (reference sequence). The CDR3 covers 13 residues. CDR3 nucleotides: TGTGCCAGCAGCTCGGACAGGGATCAGCCCCAGCATTTT. Amino acids: CASSSDRDQPQHF.

The chain employs TRBV30 and TRBJ2-4; D unclear. Trimming took off 4 bases at V and 0 bases at J, with 7 bases between the two ends. This CDR3 contains 13 residues. Per germline, CDR1 GTSNPN and CDR2 SVGIG (reference sequence). The CDR3 sequence is CAWKRLAKNIQYF. The CDR3 DNA is TGTGCCTGGAAACGGTTAGCCAAAAACATTCAGTACTTC.

This chain connects TRBV5-6 to TRBJ2-5; 9 positions match TRBD2. The CDR3 has 15 residues. V dropped 3 bases and J dropped 0; count of bases not matched to a gene: 3. Looked up from germline, CDR1 is SGHDT and CDR2 is YYEEEE. The CDR3 DNA reads as TGTGCCAGCAGCTCTAGCGGGAATTACCAAGAGACCCAGTACTTC. Translation gives CASSSSGNYQETQYF.

This clone was observed a single time. The rearrangement joins TRBV30 to TRBJ2-2; 12 positions match TRBD1. Germline V CDR1 and CDR2: GTSNPN, SVGIG (reference sequence). The CDR3 spans 15 residues. V lost 4 bases to trimming and J lost 5 bases; unmatched junction nucleotides: 5. The CDR3 loop is CAWIGTGGWTGELFF. CDR3 nucleotide sequence: TGTGCCTGGATAGGGACAGGGGGCTGGACCGGGGAGCTGTTTTTT.

V and J are TRBV7-9 and TRBJ1-4; no clear D. The CDR3 loop spans 15 amino acids. V was cut by 5 bases and J by 8 bases, with 18 bases left in between. CDR1 and CDR2 (germline): SEHNR, FQNEAQ (reference sequence). Here the CDR3 reads CASSDVTTEAEKLFF. CDR3 DNA: TGTGCCAGCAGCGACGTTACTACCGAGGCGGAAAAACTGTTTTTT.

Note on this clone: A junction end diverges from the germline sequence, so it may reflect a read error. The V call is TRBV6-6, the J call TRBJ1-1, with TRBD1 as a possible D gene (6 bases). Germline assignment: CDR1 MNHNY and CDR2 SVGAGI (reference sequence). The CDR3 extends over 14 amino acids. DNA of the CDR3: TGTGCCACCAGTGGACAGCAGGTGAACACTGAAGCTTTCTTT. As protein: CATSGQQVNTEAFF.

The gene calls are TRBV5-6 and TRBJ2-7; 7 bases are a match to TRBD1. The CDR3 has 13 residues. J lost 3 bases, V lost 6 bases, and 6 bases had no gene match. CDR1 and CDR2 (germline): SGHDT, YYEEEE. CDR3: CASKPGTVYEQYF. Here the CDR3 DNA reads TGTGCCAGCAAACCCGGGACAGTCTACGAGCAGTACTTC. Variable domain in full (rest from reference TRBV5-6 and TRBJ2-7): DAGVTQSPTHLIKTRGQQVTLRCSPKSGHDTVSWYQQALGQGPQFIFQYYEEEERQRGNFPDRFSGHQFPNYSSELNVNALLLGDSALYLCASKPGTVYEQYFGPGTRLTVT.

The chain carries TRBV19 and TRBJ1-1, with 12 bases identical to TRBD1. There are 18 residues in the CDR3. Unmatched junction bases numbered 15, after V lost 6 bases and J lost 4 bases. From germline, CDR1 is LNHDA and CDR2 SQIVND (reference sequence). CDR3 protein: CASRKSGTGGRGSTEAFF. CDR3 nucleotide sequence: TGTGCCAGTAGGAAATCCGGGACAGGGGGCCGTGGGAGCACTGAAGCTTTCTTT.

The CDR3 loop is CASSPQRTSGGAWEQFF. The CDR3 nucleotides read TGTGCCAGCAGCCCCCAACGGACTAGCGGGGGGGCCTGGGAGCAGTTCTTC. The chain employs TRBV7-2 and TRBJ2-1, with 15 bases fitting TRBD2. Germline V lookup: CDR1 SGHTA, CDR2 FQGNSA. The V segment lost 5 bases and the J segment 10 bases; nucleotides outside the gene matches: 12. The CDR3 runs to 17 residues. The full variable domain, completed using reference TRBV7-2 and TRBJ2-1, is GAGVSQSPSNKVTEKGKDVELRCDPISGHTALYWYRQSLGQGLEFLIYFQGNSAPDKSGLPSDRFSAERTGGSVSTLTIQRTQQEDSAVYLCASSPQRTSGGAWEQFFGPGTRLTVL.

This clone has just a few counts. The rearrangement links TRBV6-1 to TRBJ1-1; perhaps TRBD1 as D (5 bases). Germline CDR1 is MNHNS and CDR2 is SASEGT. Trimming took off 3 bases at V and 0 bases at J, with 8 bases between the two ends. This CDR3 comprises 14 residues. CDR3 DNA: TGTGCCAGCAGTGAGGGACTCATGAACACTGAAGCTTTCTTT. Its translation: CASSEGLMNTEAFF.

The rearrangement joins TRBV6-1 to TRBJ2-7; D is undetermined. Germline V gene data show CDR1 as MNHNS and CDR2 as SASEGT. The CDR3 covers 13 residues. V was cut by 0 bases and J by 7 bases, with 10 bases left in between. The chain's CDR3 is CASSEATPREQYV. The CDR3 DNA reads TGTGCCAGCAGTGAAGCAACACCTCGGGAGCAGTACGTC.

The chain carries TRBV15 and TRBJ2-3; the match to TRBD2 covers 7 bases. The CDR3 length is 14 residues. V lost 0 bases to trimming and J lost 6 bases; unmatched junction nucleotides: 3. The germline V gene has CDR1 LNHNV and CDR2 YYDKDF (reference sequence). The CDR3 DNA follows: TGTGCCACCAGCAGAGATCTGGGGGGGGATACGCAGTATTTT. It specifies CATSRDLGGDTQYF. The full variable domain, its missing parts supplied by reference TRBV15 and TRBJ2-3, is DAMVIQNPRYQVTQFGKPVTLSCSQTLNHNVMYWYQQKSSQAPKLLFHYYDKDFNNEADTPDNFQSRRPNTSFCFLDIRSPGLGDTAMYLCATSRDLGGDTQYFGPGTRLTVL.

The J gene is TRBJ2-5, the V gene TRBV10-3; 13 bases line up with TRBD2. From germline, CDR1 is ENHRY and CDR2 SYGVKD. This CDR3 region has 19 residues. J gave up 1 base and V 5 bases, and 13 bases lay outside the gene matches. CDR3 protein: CAISSSRRTSGGSQETQYF. The CDR3, as DNA: TGTGCCATCAGTTCTTCGCGAAGGACTAGCGGGGGCAGCCAAGAGACCCAGTACTTC.

This chain links TRBV4-3 with TRBJ2-1; perhaps D is TRBD1 or TRBD2 (5 bases each). Germline CDR1 and CDR2: LGHNA and YSLEER. V was pared by 3 bases and J by 5 bases, with 11 bases between. The CDR3 is 14 amino acids. CDR3 amino acids: CASSQLQGDNEQFF. The CDR3 DNA sequence: TGCGCCAGCAGCCAGCTTCAGGGAGACAATGAGCAGTTCTTC.

The chain joins TRBV5-1 to TRBJ2-1; the D gene could be TRBD1 or TRBD2 (5 bases each). The ends were cut back, 4 bases at V and 5 bases at J, with 10 bases in the middle. Germline CDR1 and CDR2: SGHRS and YFSETQ. The CDR3 covers 13 residues. The CDR3 nucleotides read TGCGCCAGCAGCGAGGGGCTCAACAATGAGCAGTTCTTC. Amino acid sequence: CASSEGLNNEQFF.

V gene TRBV11-3 combines with J gene TRBJ2-2; 10 bases fit TRBD1. The trim removed 5 bases at V and 5 bases at J, leaving 8 bases unmatched. The CDR3 spans 16 residues. Looked up from germline, CDR1 is SGHNT and CDR2 is YENEEA. CDR3 loop: CASSPGTGVGTGELFF. The CDR3 region has the DNA TGTGCCAGCAGCCCCGGGACAGGGGTAGGAACCGGGGAGCTGTTTTTT.

V gene TRBV5-4 combines with J gene TRBJ1-1, with a tentative D call TRBD1 (5 bases). V shed 2 bases and J shed 1 base, with 15 bases lying between them. Germline loops: CDR1 SGHNT, CDR2 YYREEE (reference sequence). CDR3 size: 16 residues. CDR3 in amino acids: CASSFPGRDGNTEAFF. Written as DNA, the CDR3 is TGTGCCAGCAGCTTCCCGGGGCGAGACGGGAACACTGAAGCTTTCTTT. Together with reference TRBV5-4 and TRBJ1-1, the CDR3 gives the full variable domain: ETGVTQSPTHLIKTRGQQVTLRCSSQSGHNTVSWYQQALGQGPQFIFQYYREEENGRGNFPPRFSGLQFPNYSSELNVNALELDDSALYLCASSFPGRDGNTEAFFGQGTRLTVV.

The chain couples TRBV5-1 to TRBJ2-1; D unclear. CDR3 length: 14 residues. The ends were cut back, 0 bases at V and 12 bases at J, with 16 bases in the middle. In germline, CDR1 is SGHRS, CDR2 YFSETQ. This chain's CDR3 is CASSLARTPNSQFF. The DNA for the CDR3 is TGCGCCAGCAGCTTGGCCAGGACCCCGAATTCGCAGTTCTTC.